These T cell receptor beta chains were read from a single sample in a study of shared clonotypes between healthy human individuals. Clones were sequenced by immunoSEQ multiplex PCR, and TCRdb holds only the in-frame ones, with some missing. The table lists 1.5 million to 2.5 million clones, about 95% of them singletons. What was sequenced was naive CD8+ T cells sorted from blood. Receptor source: a man between 18 and 29 years old in good health. The CDR3 runs from the conserved cysteine through the conserved F or W. The D gene is left open where the match is weak. A clone size is listed for some rows: how often the clone was seen (once, few, many), or a class if it is expanded.

j_gene: TRBJ2-1; d_gene: NA; v_gene: TRBV19; abundance: NA; CDR3aa: CASSNRPPAQLNEQFF; CDR3nt: TGTGCCAGTAGTAACCGCCCCCCCGCCCAGCTCAATGAGCAGTTCTTC
j_gene: TRBJ2-1; d_gene: TRBD1; v_gene: TRBV12-5; abundance: few; CDR3aa: CASGLDGTGPYNEQFF; CDR3nt: TGTGCTAGTGGTTTGGACGGGACAGGTCCTTACAATGAGCAGTTCTTC
j_gene: TRBJ2-5; d_gene: NA; v_gene: TRBV13; abundance: NA; CDR3aa: CASSSLEQETQYF; CDR3nt: TGTGCCAGCAGCTCCCTAGAGCAAGAGACCCAGTACTTC
j_gene: TRBJ1-6; d_gene: NA; v_gene: TRBV27; abundance: few; CDR3aa: CASSWGQSSYNSPLHF; CDR3nt: TGTGCCAGCAGTTGGGGCCAGAGCTCCTATAATTCACCCCTCCACTTT
j_gene: TRBJ2-7; d_gene: TRBD2; v_gene: TRBV6-5; abundance: NA; CDR3aa: CASSFSGSYEQYF; CDR3nt: TGTGCCAGCAGTTTTAGCGGGTCCTACGAGCAGTACTTC
j_gene: TRBJ2-7; d_gene: TRBD1; v_gene: TRBV4-1; abundance: NA; CDR3aa: CASSLEGQGALGEQYF; CDR3nt: TGCGCCAGCAGCCTTGAAGGACAGGGGGCATTGGGGGAGCAGTACTTC
j_gene: TRBJ1-1; d_gene: NA; v_gene: TRBV4-1; abundance: once; CDR3aa: CASSGGGLLNTEAFF; CDR3nt: TGCGCCAGCAGCGGGGGGGGACTACTGAACACTGAAGCTTTCTTT
j_gene: TRBJ1-1; d_gene: TRBD1; v_gene: TRBV4-2; abundance: NA; CDR3aa: CASSPGTGGIVIAEAFF; CDR3nt: TGTGCCAGCAGCCCGGGGACAGGGGGCATCGTTATCGCTGAAGCTTTCTTT
j_gene: TRBJ1-2; d_gene: NA; v_gene: TRBV7-2; abundance: NA; CDR3aa: CASSLVVWDYGYTF; CDR3nt: TGTGCCAGCAGCTTAGTGGTTTGGGACTATGGCTACACCTTC
j_gene: TRBJ2-7; d_gene: NA; v_gene: TRBV2; abundance: NA; CDR3aa: CACRRGEGPEQYF; CDR3nt: TGTGCCTGTCGAAGGGGGGAGGGACCCGAGCAGTACTTC
j_gene: TRBJ2-7; d_gene: NA; v_gene: TRBV7-6; abundance: NA; CDR3aa: CASSLPCEQYF; CDR3nt: TGTGCCAGCAGCCTCCCTTGCGAGCAGTACTTC
j_gene: TRBJ2-7; d_gene: NA; v_gene: TRBV5-6; abundance: NA; CDR3aa: CASSLGTAYYEQYF; CDR3nt: TGTGCCAGCAGCTTGGGGACAGCCTACTACGAGCAGTACTTC
j_gene: TRBJ2-7; d_gene: TRBD2; v_gene: TRBV4-1; abundance: once; CDR3aa: CASSQVWTSGRSPYEQYF; CDR3nt: TGCGCCAGCAGCCAAGTCTGGACTAGCGGGAGGTCTCCCTACGAGCAGTACTTC
j_gene: TRBJ2-3; d_gene: NA; v_gene: TRBV14; abundance: NA; CDR3aa: CASSLYGSYTDTQYF; CDR3nt: TGTGCCAGCAGTCTATACGGCAGCTACACAGATACGCAGTATTTT
j_gene: TRBJ2-7; d_gene: NA; v_gene: TRBV7-8; abundance: NA; CDR3aa: CASTQSPLPEQYF; CDR3nt: TGTGCCAGCACCCAAAGCCCGTTACCCGAGCAGTACTTC
j_gene: TRBJ1-1; d_gene: TRBD1; v_gene: TRBV30; abundance: NA; CDR3aa: CAWSARQGSEAFF; CDR3nt: TGTGCCTGGAGTGCCAGACAGGGCAGTGAAGCTTTCTTT
j_gene: TRBJ2-7; d_gene: NA; v_gene: TRBV5-1; abundance: NA; CDR3aa: CASHAGSLSYEQYF; CDR3nt: TGCGCCAGTCACGCCGGGTCCCTCTCCTACGAGCAGTACTTC
j_gene: TRBJ2-1; d_gene: NA; v_gene: TRBV4-1; abundance: NA; CDR3aa: CASSRLLTGSEQFF; CDR3nt: TGCGCCAGCAGCCGACTCCTAACAGGGAGTGAGCAGTTCTTC
j_gene: TRBJ1-4; d_gene: NA; v_gene: TRBV6-5; abundance: once; CDR3aa: CASSYSNREEKLFF; CDR3nt: TGTGCCAGCAGTTACTCCAACAGGGAGGAAAAACTGTTTTTT
j_gene: TRBJ2-5; d_gene: NA; v_gene: TRBV7-9; abundance: NA; CDR3aa: CASSSSTEETQYF; CDR3nt: TGTGCCAGCAGCTCCTCAACGGAGGAGACCCAGTACTTC
j_gene: TRBJ1-3; d_gene: NA; v_gene: TRBV28; abundance: NA; CDR3aa: CASSFSTEGSGNTIYF; CDR3nt: TGTGCCAGCAGTTTTAGTACGGAGGGATCTGGAAACACCATATATTTT
j_gene: TRBJ2-1; d_gene: NA; v_gene: TRBV11-2; abundance: NA; CDR3aa: CASSQQGLYNEQFF; CDR3nt: TGTGCCAGCAGTCAACAGGGTCTCTACAATGAGCAGTTCTTC
j_gene: TRBJ2-1; d_gene: TRBD2; v_gene: TRBV6-5; abundance: once; CDR3aa: CASSSTSGGYNEQFF; CDR3nt: TGTGCCAGCAGTTCGACTAGCGGGGGCTACAATGAGCAGTTCTTC